The 28 T cell receptor beta chains below come from one sample, sequenced in a study of T cells in women clearing cervical HPV infection. Produced via immunoSEQ multiplex PCR; TCRdb's table is partial and in-frame only. The table gives about 40,000 clones; the top ten clones make up 6% to 8.5% of it. The sequencing input was blood buffy coat. All receptors come from a woman aged 18 to 75 with a cervical HPV16 infection that either progressed to CIN3+ or cleared (not recorded which).

On this clone: Sequencing ends 3 residues short of the CDR3 end; the germline J gene provides the rest. The chain combines TRBV20-1 with TRBJ2-2, with 10 bases aligning to TRBD1. The CDR3 extends over 16 amino acids. V lost 4 bases and J lost 8; bases outside the gene matches: 13. CDR1 DFQATT and CDR2 SNEGSKA come from the germline V gene (reference sequence). The CDR3 loop is CSAMPVDRGGRGELFF. CDR3 DNA, as far as it was read: TGCAGTGCTATGCCGGTGGACAGGGGGGGAAGGGGGGAG.

About this clone: The read comes to an end 3 residues before the CDR3 does, leaving the germline J gene to fill in the end. The genes are TRBV25-1 and TRBJ1-2; TRBD1 might be the D (5 bases). V dropped 4 bases and J dropped 6 bases, with 15 bases sitting between them. Germline CDR1 reads MGHDK; CDR2 reads SYGVNS. The CDR3 has 14 amino acids. CDR3 residues: CASSGGEGYNGYTF. Incomplete CDR3 DNA: TGTGCCAGCAGTGGGGGGGAAGGGTATAATGGC.

Notes on this clone: The read gets to within 3 residues of the CDR3 end, and the germline J gene fills in the rest. V is TRBV14 and J is TRBJ2-1; D is undetermined. The CDR3 runs to 13 residues. The germline V gene encodes CDR1 SGHDN and CDR2 FVKESK. V was shortened by 1 base and J by 6 bases, with 7 bases between the two germline ends. CDR3 DNA, as far as it was read: TGTGCCAGCAGCCAAGTATCTCCCAATGAG. Residues: CASSQVSPNE. The CDR3 in its entirety is CASSQVSPNEQFF.

A remark on this clone: The read ends 3 residues before the CDR3 terminus; that terminus is restored from the germline J gene. The chain joins TRBV4-2 to TRBJ2-2, with 11 bases that match TRBD2. The CDR3 is 18 residues long. CDR1 and CDR2 from the germline V gene are LGHNA and YNFKEQ. J gave up 2 bases and V 0 bases, and 5 bases lay outside the gene matches. CDR3 DNA (partial): TGTGCCAGCAGCCAAGACCCTAGCGGGGGGTTTAACACCGGGGAG. This encodes CASSQDPSGGFNTGE. From start to end, the CDR3 is CASSQDPSGGFNTGELFF.

Points on this clone: The CDR3 end falls 3 residues outside the read, so it is completed with the germline J gene. J is TRBJ2-1 and V is TRBV7-6, with 9 bases matching TRBD2. CDR3 length: 17 amino acids. Germline lookup yields CDR1 SGHVS and CDR2 FNYEAQ. The junction had 6 bases not matched to a gene; V was cut back by 2 bases and J by 1 base. CDR3 DNA (partial): TGTGCCAGCAGCTTACGGCTAGCGGGGCCTTCCTACAATGAG. Translation gives CASSLRLAGPSYNE. The entire CDR3 sequence reads CASSLRLAGPSYNEQFF.

To note about this clone: With the read ending 3 residues before the CDR3 end, the germline J gene is used to fill in that end. This chain uses TRBV20-1 with TRBJ1-4, with 7 bases lining up with TRBD1. There are 14 residues in the CDR3. The germline V gene has CDR1 DFQATT and CDR2 SNEGSKA (reference sequence). The junction had 11 bases not matched to a gene; V was cut back by 5 bases and J by 8 bases. CDR3 sequence: CSAGGGGAGEKLFF. The covered CDR3 bases are TGCAGTGCTGGAGGGGGCGGCGCGGGGGAAAAA.

As for this clone: The read is 3 residues too short to cover the CDR3 end, so that end is filled in from the germline J gene. This chain connects TRBV20-1 to TRBJ1-2, with TRBD1 matching 8 bases. Germline V lookup: CDR1 DFQATT, CDR2 SNEGSKA (reference sequence). The trim removed 1 base at V and 2 bases at J, leaving 6 bases unmatched. This CDR3 contains 15 residues. CDR3 sequence: CSARAVQGGNYGYTF. CDR3 DNA, as far as it was read: TGCAGTGCTAGAGCCGTACAGGGGGGGAACTATGGC.

With regard to this clone: The missing CDR3 end, 3 residues past where the read stops, is filled in from the germline J gene. V gene TRBV11-2 combines with J gene TRBJ1-2; no reliable D call. The germline gives CDR1 SGHAT, CDR2 FQNNGV. This CDR3 region has 14 residues. The CDR3 reads CASSLAGSTDTYTF. The DNA read from the CDR3 is TGTGCCAGCAGCTTAGCGGGGAGCACAGATACC.

Points on this clone: The CDR3 end is not reached by the read, which stops 3 residues before it; the germline J gene fills it in. V and J are TRBV19 and TRBJ2-3; D possibly corresponds to TRBD1 (6 bases). The CDR3 contains 13 residues. CDR1 and CDR2 from the germline V gene are LNHDA and SQIVND (reference sequence). CDR3 sequence: CASSGQRNQPQYF. CDR3 DNA, as far as it was read: TGTGCCAGTAGCGGACAGCGCAATCAGCCG.

A remark on this clone: One junction end disagrees with the germline gene, perhaps due to a read error. Sequencing ends 3 residues short of the CDR3 end; the germline J gene provides the rest. This sequence joins TRBV7-9 and TRBJ1-3; no reliable D call. This CDR3 region has 14 residues. CDR1 and CDR2 (germline): SEHNR, FQNEAQ (reference sequence). The CDR3 here is CASNAGGLGNTIYF. The part of the CDR3 DNA that was read is TGTGCCAGCAACGCGGGAGGGTTGGGAAACACG. Complete variable domain (other parts from reference TRBV7-9 and TRBJ1-3): DTGVSQNPRHKITKRGQNVTFRCDPISEHNRLYWYRQTLGQGPEFLTYFQNEAQLEKSRLLSDRFSAERPKGSFSTLEIQRTEQGDSAMYLCASNAGGLGNTIYFGEGSWLTVV.

CDR3 protein: CASSEEGGVGEQFF. The part of the CDR3 DNA that was read is TGCGCCAGCAGTGAGGAAGGGGGAGTAGGTGAG. This chain joins TRBV10-2 and TRBJ2-1; D is perhaps TRBD1 (6 bases). The missing CDR3 end, 3 residues past where the read stops, is filled in from the germline J gene. The CDR3 runs 14 residues. The V end lost 2 bases, the J end lost 9 bases, and 14 bases lay between the germline ends. Looked up from germline, CDR1 is WSHSY and CDR2 is SAAADI.

For this clone: The read gets to within 3 residues of the CDR3 end, and the germline J gene fills in the rest. This chain joins TRBV2 and TRBJ1-6, with D perhaps matching TRBD1 (6 bases). This CDR3 comprises 15 residues. Trimming removed 6 bases from V and 0 bases from J, with 9 bases in between. Germline values: CDR1 SNHLY, CDR2 FYNNEI. CDR3 in amino acids: CASRGDNSYNSPLHF. CDR3 DNA (partial): TGTGCCAGCAGGGGGGACAACTCCTATAATTCACCC.

The CDR3 is CASSLSGQAALFIQYF. CDR3 DNA (partial): TGTGCCAGTAGTCTTTCAGGACAGGCCGCTTTGTTCATT. The chain combines TRBV19 with TRBJ2-4, with 7 nucleotides matching TRBD1. The CDR3 goes on 3 residues after the read ends, and that part is filled in from the germline J gene. CDR3 length equals 16 residues. CDR1 is LNHDA, CDR2 SQIVND, per germline (reference sequence). J was trimmed by 9 bases and V by 5 bases; bases with no gene match: 16.

The sequenced part of the CDR3 DNA is TGTGCCATCAGTGAACAATTTGTGGGGACAACCTACAATGAG. Amino acids: CAISEQFVGTTYNE. The CDR3 in its entirety is CAISEQFVGTTYNEQFF. The chain employs TRBV10-3 and TRBJ2-1, with D tentatively TRBD1 (6 bases). The CDR3 end lies 3 residues beyond the end of the read and is filled in from the germline J gene. V was pared by 3 bases and J by 2 bases, with 17 bases between. The CDR3 spans 17 residues. Germline CDR1 ENHRY, CDR2 SYGVKD.

Comment on this clone: Read data end 3 residues before the CDR3 end; the end is taken from the germline J gene. The chain uses TRBV19 and TRBJ1-2; 7 bases map to TRBD1. Germline V gene data show CDR1 as LNHDA and CDR2 as SQIVND (reference sequence). This CDR3 contains 16 residues. CDR3 DNA, as far as it was read: TGTGCCAGTAGTCCCCTGACAGGGTCCCTACCCTACGAC. Translated, it gives CASSPLTGSLPYD. The complete CDR3 sequence is CASSPLTGSLPYDYTF.

Note on this clone: With the read ending 3 residues before the CDR3 end, the germline J gene is used to fill in that end. The chain is built from TRBV20-1 and TRBJ1-2; D call uncertain. The CDR3 consists of 14 residues. The germline CDR1 and CDR2 sequences are DFQATT and SNEGSKA (reference sequence). V lost 0 bases and J lost 0, with 8 bases in between. The DNA read from the CDR3 is TGCAGTGCTAGAGATCTGCTAGCTAACTATGGC. Translating it yields CSARDLLANYG. The whole CDR3 sequence is CSARDLLANYGYTF.

Remarks on this clone: The read stops 3 residues short of the end of the CDR3; the missing end is completed from the germline J gene. The genes are TRBV7-8 and TRBJ1-1; no reliable D call. The ends were cut back, 1 base at V and 1 base at J, with 16 bases in the middle. The germline V gene encodes CDR1 SGHVS and CDR2 FQNEAQ. The CDR3 is 17 residues long. The CDR3 protein is CASSLGIDFLENTEAFF. CDR3 DNA, as far as it was read: TGTGCCAGCAGCTTAGGTATAGATTTTCTTGAGAACACTGAA.

A note on this clone: The observed sequence ends 3 residues before the CDR3 terminus, with the missing tail filled in from the germline J gene. This sequence joins TRBV10-1 and TRBJ2-5; a possible D gene is TRBD1 (6 bases). V was cut by 10 bases and J by 1 base, with 13 bases left in between. This CDR3 contains 13 residues. The germline V gene has CDR1 WNHNN and CDR2 SYGVQD (reference sequence). The sequenced CDR3 bases are TGCGCCACGGGCGGACAGTCCCAAGAGACC. It codes for CATGGQSQET. The full CDR3 protein reads CATGGQSQETQYF.

A word on this clone: The observed sequence ends 3 residues before the CDR3 terminus, with the missing tail filled in from the germline J gene. The chain carries TRBV5-6 and TRBJ2-5; tentative D call: TRBD1 (6 bases). CDR3 length: 15 residues. Germline-derived CDR1 and CDR2 are SGHDT and YYEEEE. V gave up 4 bases and J gave up 2 bases, with 15 bases separating them. The CDR3 reads CASSHQGWGQETQYF. The sequenced CDR3 bases are TGTGCCAGCAGCCACCAGGGGTGGGGTCAAGAGACC. Full variable domain (remainder filled in from reference TRBV5-6 and TRBJ2-5): DAGVTQSPTHLIKTRGQQVTLRCSPKSGHDTVSWYQQALGQGPQFIFQYYEEEERQRGNFPDRFSGHQFPNYSSELNVNALLLGDSALYLCASSHQGWGQETQYFGPGTRLLVL.

Considering frequency, this clone is medium-sized. The read ends 3 residues shy of where the CDR3 ends; the end is completed using the germline J gene. The chain combines TRBV7-8 with TRBJ2-7; TRBD2 is a possible D gene (5 bases). The germline V gene has CDR1 SGHVS and CDR2 FQNEAQ. The CDR3 runs 12 residues. V was clipped by 6 bases and J by 6 bases, with 12 bases between them. The CDR3 region is CASSPEGLEQYF. Incomplete CDR3 DNA: TGTGCCAGCAGTCCAGAGGGTCTCGAG.

Of note for this clone: From the germline J gene comes the end of the CDR3, since the read stops 3 residues before it. The chain employs TRBV12-5 and TRBJ2-7, with 9 bases lining up with TRBD1. The length of the CDR3 is 16 residues. The junction had 8 bases not matched to a gene; V was cut back by 3 bases and J by 2 bases. Germline values: CDR1 LGHNT, CDR2 FRNRAP. The covered CDR3 bases are TGTGCTAGTGGTTTCACACGGACAGGGGCCCCCTACGAG. This codes for CASGFTRTGAPYE. The complete CDR3 protein is CASGFTRTGAPYEQYF.

Worth noting for this clone: The CDR3 end is not reached by the read, which stops 3 residues before it; the germline J gene fills it in. V and J are TRBV7-2 and TRBJ2-3; TRBD2 matches 10 bases. CDR1 and CDR2 from the germline V gene are SGHTA and FQGNSA. The CDR3 runs to 15 residues. CDR3 DNA, as far as it was read: TGTGCCAGCAGCCGCGCTAGCGGGAGAGGAGAGACG. Protein sequence: CASSRASGRGET. The whole CDR3 sequence is CASSRASGRGETQYF.

On this clone itself: The DNA ends 3 residues before the CDR3 does, and the rest of the CDR3 is filled in from the germline J gene. V gene TRBV19 combines with J gene TRBJ2-2; tentative D call: TRBD1 (6 bases). The CDR3 consists of 14 residues. Germline V CDR1 and CDR2: LNHDA, SQIVND (reference sequence). CDR3 bases read: TGTGCCAGTAGGGACAGCGTTACTAATGAAAAG. It codes for CASRDSVTNEK. The CDR3, in full, reads CASRDSVTNEKLFF.

Of note for this clone: The CDR3 end is not reached by the read, which stops 3 residues before it; the germline J gene fills it in. The chain employs TRBV2 and TRBJ1-5; the D is unclear. This CDR3 contains 14 residues. With 1 base removed from V and 6 bases from J, the gap between germline ends came to 10 bases. Germline CDR1 and CDR2: SNHLY and FYNNEI. The CDR3 sequence is CASSEVRGSQPQHF. The part of the CDR3 DNA that was read is TGTGCCAGCAGTGAAGTACGGGGAAGTCAGCCC.

On this clone itself: The read comes to an end 3 residues before the CDR3 does, leaving the germline J gene to fill in the end. This sequence joins TRBV6-4 and TRBJ1-2; D not certain. The V gene's germline CDR1 is MRHNA and CDR2 SNTAGT. The CDR3 sequence is 17 residues long. The ends were cut back, 0 bases at V and 0 bases at J, with 14 bases in the middle. CDR3 DNA (partial): TGTGCCAGCAGTGACTCAGGACTCCTTTGCCCTAACTATGGC. As protein: CASSDSGLLCPNYG. The whole CDR3 reads CASSDSGLLCPNYGYTF.

In the case of this clone: The CDR3 is cut off 3 residues early in the read; its end comes from the germline J gene. J is TRBJ2-3 and V is TRBV11-3; maybe TRBD2 (5 bases). V lost 2 bases, J lost 2 bases, and 8 bases lay in between. CDR1 is SGHNT and CDR2 is YENEEA in the germline V gene. The CDR3 contains 14 residues. The CDR3 protein is CASSLRGNTDTQYF. The sequenced CDR3 bases are TGTGCCAGCAGCTTACGGGGAAACACAGATACG.

Details on this clone: The read ends 3 residues shy of where the CDR3 ends; the end is completed using the germline J gene. The chain couples TRBV19 to TRBJ1-2; TRBD1 matches at 8 bases. V lost 3 bases to trimming and J lost 5 bases; unmatched junction nucleotides: 5. Germline-derived CDR1 and CDR2 are LNHDA and SQIVND (reference sequence). The CDR3 contains 14 residues. CDR3 bases read: TGTGCCAGTAGTATCCAGGGGGCTATTTATGGC. Amino acid sequence: CASSIQGAIYG. The entire CDR3 protein reads CASSIQGAIYGYTF.

In the case of this clone: Read sequence stops 3 residues before the CDR3 end, and the germline J gene provides the missing end. The rearrangement joins TRBV7-6 to TRBJ2-7; D might be TRBD2 (6 bases). The CDR3 has 14 amino acids. The germline V gene has CDR1 SGHVS and CDR2 FNYEAQ. Trimming left V 5 bases short and J 3 bases short, with 14 bases between. CDR3: CASSPGTGGYEQYF. The covered CDR3 bases are TGTGCCAGCAGCCCAGGGACTGGAGGCTACGAG.